These 6 T cell receptor beta chains share one sample of origin, sequenced in a study of T cell responses to AZD1222 COVID-19 vaccine. Measured with immunoSEQ multiplex PCR; TCRdb has only the in-frame clones, and not every one. The data show around 200,000 clones, roughly 90% seen once. Here the sequenced sample was peripheral blood, taken on day 0 of AZD1222 vaccination. These receptors originate from an adult in good health.

This clone was found a few times. This chain links TRBV25-1 with TRBJ2-7, with 7 bases that match TRBD1. The junction had 6 bases not matched to a gene; V was cut back by 2 bases and J by 5 bases. Germline V CDR1 and CDR2: MGHDK, SYGVNS. CDR3 length equals 14 residues. CDR3 sequence reads: CASSEPARGNEQYF. The DNA of the CDR3 is TGTGCCAGCAGTGAACCCGCCAGGGGGAACGAGCAGTACTTC.

The CDR3 sequence is CASSPPLNTGELFF. CDR3 DNA: TGTGCCAGCAGCCCCCCCCTGAACACCGGGGAGCTGTTTTTT. V gene TRBV5-8 combines with J gene TRBJ2-2; D gene unclear. Germline CDR1 reads SGHTS; CDR2 reads YDEGEE. V gave up 4 bases and J gave up 1 base, with 8 bases separating them. The CDR3 totals 14 residues. Full variable domain (rest looked up from reference TRBV5-8 and TRBJ2-2): EAGVTQSPTHLIKTRGQQATLRCSPISGHTSVYWYQQALGLGLQFLLWYDEGEERNRGNFPPRFSGRQFPNYSSELNVNALELEDSALYLCASSPPLNTGELFFGEGSRLTVL.

The J gene is TRBJ2-5, the V gene TRBV18; possibly TRBD1 or TRBD2 for D (6 bases each). Per the germline V gene, CDR1 is KGHSH and CDR2 is LQKENI. CDR3 length: 14 amino acids. V dropped 1 base and J dropped 2 bases, with 8 bases sitting between them. The CDR3 here is CASSPQGGQETQYF. CDR3 coding DNA: TGTGCCAGCTCACCACAAGGGGGGCAAGAGACCCAGTACTTC. The full variable domain, rest sourced from reference TRBV18 and TRBJ2-5, is NAGVMQNPRHLVRRRGQEARLRCSPMKGHSHVYWYRQLPEEGLKFMVYLQKENIIDESGMPKERFSAEFPKEGPSILRIQQVVRGDSAAYFCASSPQGGQETQYFGPGTRLLVL.

The chain joins TRBV12-5 to TRBJ2-5, with D tentatively TRBD2 (6 bases). Germline assignment: CDR1 LGHNT and CDR2 FRNRAP. The CDR3 is 13 amino acids. The V end was cut by 3 bases, the J end by 5 bases, with 10 bases between. CDR3 nucleotides: TGTGCTAGTGGTTTCTCGGGGGTGGAGACCCAGTACTTC. Translating gives CASGFSGVETQYF.

This clone was counted once. The chain joins TRBV11-2 to TRBJ1-1; 10 positions match TRBD1. Germline V lookup: CDR1 SGHAT, CDR2 FQNNGV. After removal of 1 base from V and 6 bases from J, the junction contained 8 bases not matched to a gene. This CDR3 contains 16 residues. The CDR3 sequence is CASSLVPGQGSAEAFF. The CDR3 DNA reads as TGTGCCAGCAGCTTAGTCCCGGGACAGGGGAGCGCTGAAGCTTTCTTT. Drawing the rest from reference TRBV11-2 and TRBJ1-1, the complete variable domain is EAGVAQSPRYKIIEKRQSVAFWCNPISGHATLYWYQQILGQGPKLLIQFQNNGVVDDSQLPKDRFSAERLKGVDSTLKIQPAKLEDSAVYLCASSLVPGQGSAEAFFGQGTRLTVV.

This chain uses TRBV10-3 with TRBJ1-2; the D is unclear. Germline assignment: CDR1 ENHRY and CDR2 SYGVKD. The V end lost 3 bases, the J end lost 1 base, and 9 bases lay between the germline ends. The CDR3 consists of 14 residues. The CDR3, as DNA: TGTGCCATCAGTGATGGAGGGATTAACTATGGCTACACCTTC. This codes for CAISDGGINYGYTF.